This T cell receptor (beta chain) was documented in a study of blood T cell repertoires in COVID-19. TCRdb keeps only in-frame clones here, not all; method: immunoSEQ multiplex PCR. The table lists approximately 310,000 clones, 89% of them singletons. Germline V lookup: CDR1 MGHDK, CDR2 SYGVNS. V lost 3 bases, J lost 0 bases, and 4 bases stayed unmatched. CDR3 size: 17 residues. The sequenced sample consisted of PBMCs or T cells enriched from blood (not recorded which). The chain joins TRBV25-1 to TRBJ2-6; 8 bases agree with TRBD1. This receptor was obtained from a man aged 55 to 69 who had recovered from COVID-19. The CDR3 nucleotides read TGTGCCAGCAGTGACACAGGGGGTGGCTCTGGGGCCAACGTCCTGACTTTC. This codes for CASSDTGGGSGANVLTF. The full variable domain, rest sourced from reference TRBV25-1 and TRBJ2-6, is EADIYQTPRYLVIGTGKKITLECSQTMGHDKMYWYQQDPGMELHLIHYSYGVNSTEKGDLSSESTVSRIRTEHFPLTLESARPSHTSQYLCASSDTGGGSGANVLTFGAGSRLTVL.